The rows below give T cell receptor beta chains drawn from one sample of a study of blood T cell repertoires in COVID-19. Sequencing used immunoSEQ multiplex PCR; TCRdb keeps in-frame clones, though not all of them. Of roughly 200,000 clones listed, 80% to 90% were seen once; the top ten hold approximately 11%. The specimen sequenced was peripheral blood. The receptor set was obtained from a human donor with active or convalescent COVID-19. The donor label of this sample is uncertain. Both conserved end residues are part of each CDR3. A D gene is named only where the DNA matches it firmly.

V	J	D	CDR3
TRBV24-1	TRBJ1-5	.	CATSDFSSNQPQHF
TRBV5-1	TRBJ1-4	TRBD1	CASSTTGTGEKLFF
TRBV19	TRBJ2-7	TRBD2	CASSIYPSWGEGYEQYF
TRBV7-3	TRBJ2-7	.	CASSLTSGSYEQYF
TRBV27	TRBJ2-1	TRBD2	CASSGHSVGRNEQFF
TRBV5-1	TRBJ2-7	TRBD1	CASSPLSTGAMEQYF
TRBV6-6	TRBJ2-7	.	CASRPPLATVSYEQYF
TRBV7-9	TRBJ1-1	.	CASSPRTVGISMNTEAFF
TRBV6-5	TRBJ2-7	TRBD2	CASSPGGISYEQYF
TRBV28	TRBJ2-3	.	CASSFSAADTQYF
TRBV9	TRBJ1-4	.	CASSVGSLGEKLFF
TRBV9	TRBJ1-2	.	CARPGGGRNLYGYTF
TRBV5-1	TRBJ2-7	.	CASSQQGSPYEQYF
TRBV28	TRBJ2-7	.	CASSLTQAREQYF
TRBV7-2	TRBJ2-7	.	CASSPGTRGYEQYF
TRBV7-2	TRBJ1-2	.	CASSLEVGQIYGYTF
TRBV27	TRBJ2-1	TRBD2	CASSLSGRAYNEQFF
TRBV6-1	TRBJ2-3	TRBD2	CASSEGNMGLSTDTQYF
TRBV4-2	TRBJ2-3	.	CASSQGSSDTQYF
TRBV5-1	TRBJ1-5	TRBD1	CASSRTGVSNQPQHF
TRBV7-3	TRBJ2-2	TRBD2	CASSLLAGGAGELFF
TRBV18	TRBJ2-3	.	CASSPPRGGITDTQYF
TRBV27	TRBJ1-2	.	CASSTQQGYGYTF
TRBV19	TRBJ1-5	TRBD1	CASSIGGGQGAQPQHF
TRBV7-2	TRBJ2-7	TRBD2	CASSLAAGGGYEQYF
TRBV29-1	TRBJ2-3	TRBD2	CSVVPSGRGTTDTQYF
TRBV10-3	TRBJ2-1	TRBD1	CAIRGRAGGFNEQFF
TRBV9	TRBJ2-1	TRBD2	CASSVEAGGYEQFF
TRBV12-3/TRBV12-4	TRBJ2-4	.	CASKGGENIQYF
TRBV11-2	TRBJ2-2	.	CASSLYRTDYNTGELFF
TRBV7-9	TRBJ1-5	.	CASSHSRNGNQPQHF
TRBV28	TRBJ1-5	TRBD1	CASTPGTVWGQPQHF
TRBV6-5	TRBJ2-5	TRBD1	CASSYSKGAGETQYF
TRBV29-1	TRBJ1-2	TRBD1	CSGVEGASYTF
TRBV4-2	TRBJ2-1	.	CASSQAGGAAWNGEQFF